The 7 T cell receptor beta chains listed next were all sequenced from one sample in a study of blood T cell repertoires in COVID-19 (dated by TCRdb to the early 2020s). Library prep was done by the immunoSEQ multiplex PCR assay. TCRdb limited this immuneACCESS table to in-frame rearrangements with V and J called. A share of clones is missing; checked studies link under half to unresolved V genes, and the rest is unexplained. This sample lists roughly 180,000 clones; 65% to 85% were detected once. The leading ten clones occupy around 5.2% of the sample. Sample: peripheral blood. The receptors shown here come from a woman aged 30 to 39 with acute or convalescent COVID-19.

The genes are TRBV4-1 and TRBJ2-3, with 14 bases lining up with TRBD2. CDR3 length: 18 residues. Germline trimming cut 1 base from V and 6 bases from J; bases unmatched to any gene: 9. Germline V CDR1 and CDR2: MGHRA, YSYEKL. DNA of the CDR3: TGCGCCAGCAGCCAAGTCCTAATGACTAGCGGGGGGGCGGATACGCAGTATTTT. Translated, it gives CASSQVLMTSGGADTQYF.

V and J are TRBV11-2 and TRBJ1-3, with D maybe TRBD1 (6 bases). The CDR3 is 19 residues long. Germline V gene data show CDR1 as SGHAT and CDR2 as FQNNGV. Between the trimmed V and J ends, which lost 9 bases and 4 bases, there was a span of 31 bases. The CDR3 sequence: CASTQRRPHRDAEGNTIYF. As DNA, the CDR3 is TGTGCCAGTACCCAACGCCGGCCCCACAGGGACGCCGAGGGAAACACCATATATTTT.

This clone appeared once. The chain uses TRBV28 and TRBJ1-1; no reliable D call. There are 14 residues in the CDR3. Trimming removed 6 bases from V and 7 bases from J, with 18 bases in between. The germline gives CDR1 MDHEN, CDR2 SYDVKM. CDR3 bases: TGTGCCAGCAGCACCCACGAGCTCACGGGTGAAGCTTTCTTT. This translates into CASSTHELTGEAFF.

This chain connects TRBV29-1 to TRBJ2-7, with 9 nucleotides matching TRBD1. Unmatched junction bases numbered 3, after V lost 4 bases and J lost 2 bases. Per the germline V gene, CDR1 is SQVTM and CDR2 is ANQGSEA. This CDR3 contains 13 residues. The CDR3 nucleotides read TGCAGCGTTGGGACAGGGGCGGCCTACGAGCAGTACTTC. This codes for CSVGTGAAYEQYF.

J is TRBJ1-3 and V is TRBV5-5, with no clear D. This CDR3 is built from 14 residues. Deletions cut 0 bases from V and 0 bases from J, with 4 bases between. Germline V CDR1 and CDR2: SGHKS, YYEKEE (reference sequence). The CDR3 spells CASSLDSSGNTIYF. The CDR3 coding sequence is TGTGCCAGCAGCTTGGACAGCTCTGGAAACACCATATATTTT. Complete variable domain (other parts from reference TRBV5-5 and TRBJ1-3): DAGVTQSPTHLIKTRGQQVTLRCSPISGHKSVSWYQQVLGQGPQFIFQYYEKEERGRGNFPDRFSARQFPNYSSELNVNALLLGDSALYLCASSLDSSGNTIYFGEGSWLTVV.

This chain links TRBV7-9 with TRBJ1-4, with 7 bases that match TRBD1. Germline V gives CDR1 SEHNR, CDR2 FQNEAQ (reference sequence). This CDR3 spans 15 amino acids. V lost 5 bases to trimming and J lost 8 bases; unmatched junction nucleotides: 11. The CDR3 region is CASSTSGGIREKLFF. Here the CDR3 DNA reads TGTGCCAGCAGCACTTCAGGGGGGATACGAGAAAAACTGTTTTTT.

The V and J genes are TRBV7-2 and TRBJ2-5; D remains unclear. Trimming took off 4 bases at V and 5 bases at J, with 8 bases between the two ends. Germline V gene lookup returns CDR1 SGHTA and CDR2 FQGNSA. This CDR3 contains 12 residues. The CDR3 protein is CASSSGGETQYF. CDR3 DNA sequence: TGTGCCAGCAGCTCGGGTGGGGAGACCCAGTACTTC.